The subject of this entry is one TCR beta chain. The junction differs from germline at one of its ends, possibly a read error. This entry is derived from a study of blood T cells in healthy people across ages. Through a sample-barcoded 5' primer and a J-beta primer mix, a second PCR was run for roughly 6 to 11 cycles. In TCRdb, the 5' RACE reads were re-called with MiXCR into one record per CDR3 protein. The sample includes fewer than 1.5 million distinct CDR3 sequences, around 42% of them seen just once. This sequence originates from a woman under 30 in good health. The source material was blood.

This CDR3 reads CATSFQTGDGQGEQFF. The CDR3 region has the DNA TGTGCCACCAGCTTTCAGACAGGGGACGGGCAGGGTGAGCAGTTCTTC. This chain joins TRBV7-9 and TRBJ2-1; 8 positions agree with TRBD1. The CDR3 sequence is 16 residues long. Germline V gene sequence: CDR1 SEHNR, CDR2 FQNEAQ (reference sequence).